This T cell receptor (beta chain) was obtained from a study of blood T cell repertoires in COVID-19 (TCRdb year 2020). For the study in its entirety: The collaborator samples originated in the United States, Italy and Spain and spanned the acute and convalescent phases of COVID-19. A de-identified subject ID, COVID-19 status, age in years and sex were almost always included in the sample metadata. The dataset comprised deeply sampled blood TCRbeta repertoires from subjects exposed to, actively infected with, or recovered from COVID-19. The prospective study material was composed of cDNA or gDNA derived from T cells, B-cell-depleted T cells, or PBMCs. HLA class I and class II types, where available, came from metadata supplied by the sample provider rather than from assay-based typing. A freely available public database, intended as a resource for researchers studying the immune response to SARS-CoV-2, is where the repertoires were released. The samples were drawn from the first 160 participants of the ongoing ImmuneRACE study and from more than 1,000 subjects provided by 6 global collaborators. General study outcomes and caveats: How much clinical and demographic metadata was included differed by source and by participant, and the metadata was provided uncurated.

Another Seattle source contributed samples from volunteer blood donors who had recovered from COVID-19. Each collaborating institution followed its own protocols to collect whole blood in K2EDTA tubes. For TCRbeta analysis, collaborators shipped samples as frozen whole blood, isolated PBMCs, or DNA extracted from either of those sample types. TCRbeta CDR3 regions were amplified from genomic DNA using the immunoSEQ Assay, a bias-controlled multiplex PCR. The authors processed their data as follows. The number of nucleated cells in each sample was estimated by amplification of reference gene primers within the assay. To quantify the absolute abundance of each unique TCRbeta CDR3 rearrangement, sequence reads were collapsed and filtered. For each sample, productive Simpson clonality was calculated by taking the square root of Simpson's diversity index across productive rearrangements. TCRdb holds this immuneACCESS table with in-frame rearrangements only. Some clones are missing; in checked studies, unresolved V genes explain under half, and the rest has no known cause. From that table come the V and J calls and clone size; the DNA was used to work out D and trimming. The sample includes around 300,000 clones, with around 90% observed a single time. The ten largest clones represent about 0.94% of the sample.

Worth noting for this clone: Its antigen remains unidentified. It has no much larger one-base neighbor in the sample; base qualities were not kept.

This receptor was taken from a woman aged 40 to 50 who had recovered from COVID-19. Sequenced input: peripheral blood.

In nucleotides, the sequence is TGTGCCAGCAGGCTTTATCGCTTGAGCGGGAGTGGTTTTATGAATGAGCAGTTCTTC. Its product reads: CASRLYRLSGSGFMNEQFF. The rearrangement combines TRBV27 with TRBJ2-1; TRBD2 lines up with 8 middle nucleotides. V lost 6 bases and J lost 7 bases, and the count of bases not matched to a germline gene is 23. CDR1 and CDR2 (MNHEY, SMNVEV) derive from the germline V gene (reference sequence). The CDR3 contains 19 residues, cysteine and phenylalanine counted. Only CDR3 DNA is held: 57 bases, read in frame from base 1.